This TCR beta chain was identified in a study of cytomegalovirus exposure and HLA in healthy donors. Notes on the study in general: Accurate predictions that matched the HLA-A and HLA-B alleles of most subjects were reportedly made from TCR beta sequences.

Germline trimming cut 5 bases from V and 4 bases from J; bases unmatched to any gene: 7. The germline V gene has CDR1 SGHTA and CDR2 FQGTGA. The CDR3 totals 16 residues. Of note for this clone: The antigen is undetermined.

Use of 60 Vbeta and 13 Jbeta primers characterized the PCR. Assay used: immunoSEQ multiplex PCR; TCRdb lists only in-frame clones, some missing. The sample includes over 30,000 clones. V gene TRBV7-3 combines with J gene TRBJ2-3, with 12 bases identical to TRBD2. The sequenced sample was PBMCs. The clonotype originates from a woman in her thirties or forties in good health and CMV-seropositive. The CDR3 coding sequence is TGTGCCAGCAGCGAGCTAGCGGGAGGGCCAGCAGATACGCAGTATTTT. Its translation is CASSELAGGPADTQYF.